The clone carrying this T cell receptor (beta chain) was seen only a few times. The record originates from a study of blood T cell repertoires in COVID-19. Germline CDR1 SGHKS, CDR2 YYEKEE (reference sequence). The CDR3 totals 13 residues. With V trimmed by 4 bases and J by 6 bases, 2 bases remained unmatched. Assay used: immunoSEQ multiplex PCR; TCRdb lists only in-frame clones, some missing. The sample carries a few hundred thousand clones, around 83% recorded once. The source material was peripheral blood. The TCR originated in a woman between 50 and 59 years old with acute or convalescent COVID-19. The chain is built from TRBV5-5 and TRBJ1-2; 11 bases are shared with TRBD1. The CDR3 DNA is TGTGCCAGCAGCAGGGACAGGGGGAATGGCTACACCTTC. It translates to CASSRDRGNGYTF.